The clone carrying this T cell receptor (beta chain) was counted a few times. The antigen remains undetermined. This specimen comes from a study of regulatory T cells in long-lasting Graves disease. Whole-study findings and limits: Persistent disease showed a preference for TRBV28, TRBJ1-2 and TRBJ2-5.

V shed 2 bases and J shed 0 bases, with 17 bases lying between them. The CDR3 is made up of 18 amino acids. Germline V gives CDR1 MDHEN, CDR2 SYDVKM. Library construction for TCR beta used iRepertoire HTBI primers and Arm-PCR of CDR3 regions. MiXCR, applied by TCRdb to the multiplex PCR reads, yields one record per CDR3 protein. The sample has hundreds of thousands of distinct CDR3 sequences, 25% to 30% seen once. The time point: persistent/refractory GD, antithyroid drugs over 5 years with positive TRAb. PBMCs provided the RNA from which the TCR library was made. The clonotype originates from a female donor with Graves disease. The sample here was peripheral blood mononuclear cells (PBMCs), taken when the disease was refractory, from a patient treated with antithyroid drugs. The V and J genes are TRBV28 and TRBJ1-3; D gene ambiguous. The chain's CDR3 is CASSLGRAGTRSGNTIYF. The CDR3 DNA is TGTGCCAGCAGTTTAGGGAGGGCAGGCACCCGCTCTGGAAACACCATATATTTT.